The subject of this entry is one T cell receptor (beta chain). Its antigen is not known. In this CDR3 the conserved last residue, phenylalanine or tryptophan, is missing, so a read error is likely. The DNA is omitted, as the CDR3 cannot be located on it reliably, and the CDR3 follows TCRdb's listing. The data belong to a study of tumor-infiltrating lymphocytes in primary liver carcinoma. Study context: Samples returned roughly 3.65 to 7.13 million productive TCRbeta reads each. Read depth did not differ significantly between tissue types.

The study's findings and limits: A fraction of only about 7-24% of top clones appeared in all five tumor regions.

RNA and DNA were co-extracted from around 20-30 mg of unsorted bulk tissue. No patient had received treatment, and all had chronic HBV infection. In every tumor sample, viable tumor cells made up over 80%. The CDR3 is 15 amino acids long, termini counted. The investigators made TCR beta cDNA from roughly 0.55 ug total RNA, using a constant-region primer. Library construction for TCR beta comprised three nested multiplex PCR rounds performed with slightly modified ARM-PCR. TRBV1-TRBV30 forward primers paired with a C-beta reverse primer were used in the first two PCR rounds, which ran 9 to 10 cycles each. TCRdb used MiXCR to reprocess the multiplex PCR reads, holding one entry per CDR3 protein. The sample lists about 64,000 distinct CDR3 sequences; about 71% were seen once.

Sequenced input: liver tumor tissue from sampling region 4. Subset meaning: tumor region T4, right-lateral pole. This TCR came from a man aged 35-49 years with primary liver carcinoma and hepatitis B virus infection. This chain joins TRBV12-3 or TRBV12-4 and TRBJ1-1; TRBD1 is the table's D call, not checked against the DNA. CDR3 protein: CASSSYGQGRNEVFY.